The clone carrying this T cell receptor beta chain was detected only once. Authors' analysis steps: Using reference gene primer amplification, nucleated cell counts were estimated. Produced via immunoSEQ multiplex PCR; TCRdb's table is partial and in-frame only. V, J and clone size were drawn from that table, and D and trimming were deduced from the DNA. The repertoire holds 250,000 to 300,000 clones, with roughly 88% as singletons. The sample belongs to a study of blood T cell repertoires in COVID-19. Study at large: Some COVID-19 samples were acute and others convalescent; all came from the United States, Italy and Spain. From T cells, B-cell-depleted T cells, or PBMCs came the material, which was cDNA or gDNA.

Losses at the gene ends were 3 bases for V and 1 base for J; bases not matched to a gene: 4. Germline-derived CDR1 and CDR2 are LNHDA and SQIVND (reference sequence). The CDR3 runs to 16 residues. The sequence came from a woman in her seventies with acute or convalescent COVID-19. The genes are TRBV19 and TRBJ1-5; 9 bases are a match to TRBD1. The source material was peripheral blood. CDR3 residues: CASSMGTGLSNQPQHF. The CDR3 DNA sequence: TGTGCCAGTAGTATGGGGACAGGGTTAAGCAATCAGCCCCAGCATTTT.